This T cell receptor (beta chain) was identified during a study of T cells in Graves' hyperthyroidism and ophthalmopathy. Notes on the study in general: A median approximately 6.8 months before onset, the model predicted ophthalmopathy. A 13 V-J signature model discriminated ophthalmopathy versus stable hyperthyroidism. The majority of expanded thyroid clonotypes above 0.001 also appeared in blood.

This clonotype has at least ten counts. Its antigen is unknown. This CDR3 is 14 amino acids long. The V and J ends lost 5 bases and 6 bases, in that order; junction bases with no gene match: 7. Germline V CDR1 and CDR2: SGHTA, FQGNSA. Amplification yielded TCR beta CDR3 regions, with RNA transcripts as the source. The HTBI primer set served for first-round RT-PCR of the TCR CDR3. TCRdb passed the multiplex PCR reads through MiXCR, listing each CDR3 protein once. The data show around 600,000 distinct CDR3 sequences, approximately 15% seen once. Lactation, pregnancy, other autoimmune disease or uncontrolled infection excluded patients.

The sample consisted of blood. This chain uses TRBV7-2 with TRBJ2-1; TRBD2 agrees at 7 bases. This TCR was sampled from a woman aged 45-59 years with Graves' ophthalmopathy. Here the CDR3 DNA reads TGTGCCAGCAGCAAAGGGACTAACGCCAATGAGCAGTTCTTC. Its protein is CASSKGTNANEQFF.